A selection of T cell receptor beta chains follows, all from one sample in a study of T cells in Graves' hyperthyroidism and ophthalmopathy. Each CDR3 protein is one row after TCRdb ran MiXCR on the multiplex PCR reads. The sample has approximately 560,000 distinct CDR3 sequences, 15% to 17% seen once. The material sequenced was blood. The receptors were gathered from a woman aged 25 to 39 with Graves' hyperthyroidism. Both conserved end residues are part of each CDR3. Fields, in order: clone size, V gene, J gene, CDR3 length, CDR3 protein. Clone size is stated in some rows and not others, as once, few, many or a class when expanded.

many	TRBV14	TRBJ2-1	15	CASTQIAGVVNEQFF
many	TRBV5-4	TRBJ2-7	14	CASSFSGSRYEQYF
many	TRBV5-1	TRBJ2-7	12	CASKAPTYEQYF
.	TRBV4-1	TRBJ2-1	18	CASSHFADTSGRLDEQFF
many	TRBV6-2/TRBV6-3	TRBJ2-7	12	CASSQLLYEQYF
many	TRBV28	TRBJ1-1	15	CASSWVSSSYTEAFF
many	TRBV2	TRBJ1-1	15	CASSEARRTNTEAFF
few	TRBV20-1	TRBJ2-1	15	CSARDLRGSYNEQFF
many	TRBV30	TRBJ1-5	13	CAWSRTVNQPQHF
few	TRBV3-1	TRBJ2-7	15	CASSQEPNWGHEQYF
many	TRBV5-1	TRBJ1-6	16	CASSQGQSSYNSPLHF
many	TRBV7-9	TRBJ2-7	14	CASSLGVTAYEQYF
few	TRBV18	TRBJ2-7	18	CASSPQAGTSGAGYEQYF
many	TRBV5-1	TRBJ2-2	16	CASSENTGTNTGELFF
many	TRBV3-1	TRBJ1-1	15	CASSQVRGRNTEAFF
few	TRBV25-1	TRBJ2-5	13	CASNADLEKTQYF
.	TRBV5-6	TRBJ2-7	15	CASRYFGQGVGEQYF
few	TRBV12-3/TRBV12-4	TRBJ2-1	15	CASSFGGREFGEQFF
.	TRBV18	TRBJ2-1	13	CASSPGVANEQFF
many	TRBV7-8	TRBJ2-1	15	CASSGGTSGRFEQFF
.	TRBV19	TRBJ1-5	15	CASSIAPGARKPQHF
.	TRBV28	TRBJ1-6	22	CASSLWRLAGGPGGMNNSPLHF
few	TRBV20-1	TRBJ1-4	15	CSATTDKGVEEKLFF
.	TRBV6-1	TRBJ2-7	13	CASTPLGGEGPYF
many	TRBV3-1	TRBJ2-7	12	CASSHAEGEQYF
many	TRBV6-1	TRBJ1-1	12	CASSGDSPLAFF
many	TRBV7-2	TRBJ2-7	16	CASSLASAGELYEQYF
few	TRBV19	TRBJ2-3	14	CATTSRAYTDTQYF
many	TRBV20-1	TRBJ2-1	14	CSARKASGRYEQFF
few	TRBV20-1	TRBJ1-4	17	CSARAGQGASNNEKLFF
many	TRBV18	TRBJ2-3	14	CASSPTSGVDTQYF
.	TRBV27	TRBJ2-1	16	CASSPSGRWIYNEQFF
.	TRBV19	TRBJ1-5	16	CASSPGQGADNRPQHF